Presented here are 21 T cell receptor beta chains from one specimen sequenced in a study of siplizumab effects on memory and regulatory T cells. Repertoires were generated with immunoSEQ multiplex PCR, while TCRdb's copy carries only in-frame clones and drops some. The sample holds roughly 50,000 clones, over 90% seen once. Sequenced: CD8+ T cells sorted from blood. The receptors originated from a human donor in good health.

The chain couples TRBV6-5 to TRBJ2-1; TRBD2 agrees at 9 bases. Trimming removed 2 bases from V and 3 bases from J; junction bases left unmatched: 5. The germline CDR1 and CDR2 sequences are MNHEY and SVGAGI. The CDR3 has 16 amino acids. CDR3 DNA: TGTGCCAGCAGTTACGGGGCGGGAGGGTACTACAATGAGCAGTTCTTC. This sequence encodes CASSYGAGGYYNEQFF.

The J gene is TRBJ2-3, the V gene TRBV11-2; TRBD2 might be the D (6 bases). The CDR3 loop spans 13 amino acids. Germline V lookup: CDR1 SGHAT, CDR2 FQNNGV. With 3 bases removed from V and 4 bases from J, the gap between germline ends came to 8 bases. In DNA, the CDR3 is TGTGCCAGCAGCTTCGGGACTCCAGATACGCAGTATTTT. Residues: CASSFGTPDTQYF.

The chain recombines TRBV5-4 with TRBJ2-1, with TRBD2 matching over 8 bases. Germline values: CDR1 SGHNT, CDR2 YYREEE (reference sequence). Trimming removed 2 bases from V and 8 bases from J; junction bases left unmatched: 9. CDR3 length equals 15 residues. The CDR3 coding sequence is TGTGCCAGCAGCTTATATACTAGCGGAATGGATGAGCAGTTCTTC. Its translation is CASSLYTSGMDEQFF.

This chain uses TRBV28 with TRBJ2-5, with D perhaps TRBD1 (5 bases). V was trimmed by 4 bases and J by 5 bases, leaving 11 bases between them. Germline V gives CDR1 MDHEN, CDR2 SYDVKM. The CDR3 loop spans 13 amino acids. The CDR3 region has the DNA TGTGCCAGCAGTTCTGCCAGGGCGGAGACCCAGTACTTC. Residues: CASSSARAETQYF.

V and J are TRBV29-1 and TRBJ2-7; TRBD1 aligns across 7 bases. Germline V gene data show CDR1 as SQVTM and CDR2 as ANQGSEA. The J segment lost 4 bases and the V segment lost 4 bases, leaving 7 bases of the junction unmatched. This CDR3 is built from 13 residues. CDR3 DNA sequence: TGCAGCGTTGTAGGTGAGGGGGCTTACGAGCAGTACTTC. It is translated as CSVVGEGAYEQYF.

The V and J genes are TRBV28 and TRBJ2-3; TRBD2 matches 7 bases. The V and J ends lost 2 bases and 4 bases, in that order; junction bases with no gene match: 3. Germline values: CDR1 MDHEN, CDR2 SYDVKM. CDR3 length: 14 amino acids. The CDR3 here is CASSLGGRADTQYF. Here the CDR3 DNA reads TGTGCCAGCAGTTTAGGAGGGAGGGCAGATACGCAGTATTTT.

This chain connects TRBV29-1 to TRBJ2-7; 7 bases are shared with TRBD1. With V trimmed by 1 base and J by 5 bases, 11 bases remained unmatched. This CDR3 is built from 15 residues. Germline assignment: CDR1 SQVTM and CDR2 ANQGSEA. Here the CDR3 reads CSVEVGDRAPHEQYF. CDR3 nucleotide sequence: TGCAGCGTTGAAGTGGGCGACAGGGCCCCCCACGAGCAGTACTTC.

The chain couples TRBV7-9 to TRBJ1-4; D is possibly TRBD1 (5 bases). Germline V CDR1 and CDR2: SEHNR, FQNEAQ (reference sequence). The V end lost 6 bases, the J end lost 5 bases, and 13 bases lay between the germline ends. The CDR3 runs to 14 residues. The CDR3 loop reads CASRGREGNEKLFF. The CDR3 nucleotides are TGTGCCAGCAGAGGCAGGGAGGGGAATGAAAAACTGTTTTTT.

V is TRBV5-1 and J is TRBJ2-5; 9 nucleotides match TRBD1. V lost 3 bases to trimming and J lost 5 bases; unmatched junction nucleotides: 5. The V gene's germline CDR1 is SGHRS and CDR2 YFSETQ. This CDR3 is 14 amino acids long. As DNA, the CDR3 is TGCGCCAGCAGCTCCGGGACAGGGTTGGAGACCCAGTACTTC. Amino acid sequence: CASSSGTGLETQYF.

The V gene is TRBV27, the J gene TRBJ1-5; no reliable D call. Germline-derived CDR1 and CDR2 are MNHEY and SMNVEV (reference sequence). CDR3 length equals 14 residues. V dropped 7 bases and J dropped 6 bases, with 16 bases sitting between them. Written as DNA, the CDR3 is TGTGCCAGCACCACCCATCCGTCACGTCAGCCCCAGCATTTT. This translates into CASTTHPSRQPQHF.

This chain connects TRBV28 to TRBJ2-7; 9 positions match TRBD2. CDR1 MDHEN and CDR2 SYDVKM come from the germline V gene. The junction had 7 bases not matched to a gene; V was cut back by 4 bases and J by 0 bases. CDR3 length: 16 residues. CDR3 amino acids: CASSSPFSGSSYEQYF. DNA for the CDR3: TGTGCCAGCAGTTCCCCTTTTAGCGGGAGCTCCTACGAGCAGTACTTC.

Only a few counts were recorded for this clone. The chain combines TRBV5-6 with TRBJ2-1; D not certain. This CDR3 contains 14 residues. Germline loops: CDR1 SGHDT, CDR2 YYEEEE. V was clipped by 4 bases and J by 7 bases, with 15 bases between them. The CDR3 sequence is CASSQPPFSNEQFF. The DNA for the CDR3 is TGTGCCAGCAGCCAGCCGCCCTTTTCGAATGAGCAGTTCTTC.

V usage is TRBV7-9 and J usage is TRBJ2-1, with D perhaps TRBD1 or TRBD2 (5 bases each). The CDR3 is made up of 15 amino acids. V lost 0 bases to trimming and J lost 7 bases, with 13 bases between them. Germline V gene lookup returns CDR1 SEHNR and CDR2 FQNEAQ (reference sequence). The CDR3 DNA reads TGTGCCAGCAGCTTAGCCCCCGGGGCTAAAAATGAGCAGTTCTTC. Its protein product is CASSLAPGAKNEQFF.

Comments on this clone: This same CDR3 is encoded by further DNA sequences in the sample. V and J are TRBV9 and TRBJ2-5; maybe TRBD2 (6 bases). V was clipped by 2 bases and J by 2 bases, with 10 bases between them. The germline V gene has CDR1 SGDLS and CDR2 YYNGEE. The CDR3 runs 14 residues. In DNA, the CDR3 is TGTGCCAGCAGCGTTGGGGGGAGGCAAGAGACCCAGTACTTC. This gives the protein CASSVGGRQETQYF.

The chain links TRBV27 to TRBJ1-2, with unresolved D. The ends were cut back, 3 bases at V and 2 bases at J, with 7 bases in the middle. The CDR3 runs 13 residues. CDR1 and CDR2 (germline): MNHEY, SMNVEV (reference sequence). CDR3 sequence (DNA): TGTGCCAGCAGTTTTTCCCGAAACTATGGCTACACCTTC. This gives the protein CASSFSRNYGYTF.

The gene calls are TRBV27 and TRBJ2-5; 7 positions match TRBD2. The trim removed 1 base at V and 4 bases at J, leaving 9 bases unmatched. CDR3 length equals 16 residues. From germline, CDR1 is MNHEY and CDR2 SMNVEV (reference sequence). The CDR3 sequence: CASSLFPAGVPETQYF. CDR3 DNA: TGTGCCAGCAGTTTATTTCCGGCGGGAGTACCAGAGACCCAGTACTTC.

The rearrangement uses TRBV4-1 and TRBJ1-4; the match to TRBD1 covers 8 bases. Trimming removed 3 bases from V and 2 bases from J; junction bases left unmatched: 11. The germline CDR1 and CDR2 sequences are MGHRA and YSYEKL. There are 18 residues in the CDR3. The CDR3 nucleotides are TGCGCCAGCAGCCACGAAATAGCGCAGGGGGCGACTAATGAAAAACTGTTTTTT. Translating gives CASSHEIAQGATNEKLFF.

The chain joins TRBV27 to TRBJ2-7; D is perhaps TRBD1 or TRBD2 (5 bases each). Trimming stripped 2 bases from V and 4 bases from J, with 9 bases between. Germline CDR1 and CDR2: MNHEY and SMNVEV (reference sequence). The CDR3 runs to 13 residues. The CDR3 region is CASSLGGRYEQYF. CDR3 in DNA: TGTGCCAGCAGTTTAGGGGGTCGTTACGAGCAGTACTTC.

The genes are TRBV19 and TRBJ2-7; TRBD2 might be the D (6 bases). V dropped 3 bases and J dropped 3 bases, with 9 bases sitting between them. The germline CDR1 and CDR2 sequences are LNHDA and SQIVND (reference sequence). There are 13 residues in the CDR3. In nucleotides, the CDR3 is TGTGCCAGTAGTATCGGACTATACTACGAGCAGTACTTC. Protein sequence: CASSIGLYYEQYF.

The rearrangement joins TRBV6-1 to TRBJ2-7; no reliable D call. From germline, CDR1 is MNHNS and CDR2 SASEGT. Trimming removed 1 base at V and 1 base at J, with 11 bases between. The CDR3 contains 15 residues. The CDR3 DNA reads TGTGCCAGCAGTGAAGGCGACGGGCCATCCTACGAGCAGTACTTC. Its translation is CASSEGDGPSYEQYF.

The chain joins TRBV15 to TRBJ1-5; D unresolved. Trimming removed 0 bases from V and 2 bases from J, with 8 bases in between. Germline V CDR1 and CDR2: LNHNV, YYDKDF (reference sequence). There are 15 residues in the CDR3. The CDR3, as DNA: TGTGCCACCAGCAGAGATGGGCCAGGCAATCAGCCCCAGCATTTT. This encodes CATSRDGPGNQPQHF.